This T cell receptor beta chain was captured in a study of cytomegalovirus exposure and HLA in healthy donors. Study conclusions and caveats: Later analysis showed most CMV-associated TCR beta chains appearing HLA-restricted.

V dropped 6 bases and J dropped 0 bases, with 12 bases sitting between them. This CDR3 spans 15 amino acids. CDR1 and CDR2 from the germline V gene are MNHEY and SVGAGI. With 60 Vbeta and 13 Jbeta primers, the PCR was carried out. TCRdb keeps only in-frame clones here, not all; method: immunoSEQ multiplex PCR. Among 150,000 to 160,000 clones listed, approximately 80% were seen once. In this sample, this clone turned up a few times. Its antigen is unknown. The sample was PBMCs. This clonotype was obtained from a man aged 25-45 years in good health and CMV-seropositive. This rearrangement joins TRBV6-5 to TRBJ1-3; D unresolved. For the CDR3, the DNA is TGTGCCAGCAGCCGCGAGGGAGTCTCTGGAAACACCATATATTTT. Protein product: CASSREGVSGNTIYF.